This passage covers 5 T cell receptor beta chains from one sample sequenced in a study of early T cells in non-severe SARS-CoV-2 infection. TCRdb analysed the 5' RACE reads with MiXCR anew, one entry per CDR3 protein. This sample has approximately 56,000 distinct CDR3 sequences, with roughly 11% found just once. Sequenced sample: whole blood. The receptors come from an adult who was a healthcare worker with PCR-confirmed SARS-CoV-2 infection or an uninfected control (not recorded which).

This clonotype was counted ten times or more. The V call is TRBV11-2, the J call TRBJ2-5; 9 bases match TRBD1. The CDR3 totals 16 residues. The germline V gene has CDR1 SGHAT and CDR2 FQNNGV. The J segment lost 5 bases and the V segment lost 4 bases, leaving 11 bases of the junction unmatched. The CDR3 loop reads CASSSDRGAIAETQYF. CDR3 coding DNA: TGTGCCAGCAGCTCCGACAGGGGGGCCATAGCTGAGACCCAGTACTTC.

In its sample, this clonotype was seen many times. The chain has TRBV29-1 and TRBJ2-3, with unresolved D. The germline CDR1 and CDR2 sequences are SQVTM and ANQGSEA. This CDR3 comprises 13 residues. With 2 bases removed from V and 2 bases from J, the gap between germline ends came to 8 bases. DNA of the CDR3: TGCAGCGTTGAACGGGCCGTCACAGATACGCAGTATTTT. Protein product: CSVERAVTDTQYF.

Of note for this clonotype: This may stem from a read error, because a much larger clone lies one nucleotide away. This chain connects TRBV7-9 to TRBJ2-1; D not certain. Germline loops: CDR1 SEHNR, CDR2 FQNEAQ (reference sequence). The CDR3 has 11 amino acids. Trimming took off 1 base at V and 16 bases at J, with 11 bases between the two ends. The CDR3 DNA follows: TGTGCCAGCAGCTTAGAACCAAGCAGATTCTTC. As protein: CASSLEPSRFF. The full variable domain, its missing parts supplied by reference TRBV7-9 and TRBJ2-1, is DTGVSQNPRHKITKRGQNVTFRCDPISEHNRLYWYRQTLGQGPEFLTYFQNEAQLEKSRLLSDRFSAERPKGSFSTLEIQRTEQGDSAMYLCASSLEPSRFFGPGTRLTVL.

This clonotype was seen more than once but under ten times. The rearrangement uses TRBV18 and TRBJ2-2; the D is unclear. Trimming removed 0 bases at V and 0 bases at J, with 8 bases between. Germline CDR1 is KGHSH and CDR2 is LQKENI. The CDR3 totals 16 residues. CDR3: CASSPPSKPNTGELFF. DNA for the CDR3: TGTGCCAGCTCACCACCGTCGAAACCGAACACCGGGGAGCTGTTTTTT.

This clonotype was seen ten or more times. This chain links TRBV5-1 with TRBJ2-3; a possible D gene is TRBD1 (6 bases). Germline V gene lookup returns CDR1 SGHRS and CDR2 YFSETQ. The CDR3 has 16 amino acids. V was cut by 7 bases and J by 2 bases, with 20 bases left in between. CDR3 nucleotide sequence: TGCGCCAGCTACACGGGGTGGGACACGACCACAGATACGCAGTATTTT. Amino acids: CASYTGWDTTTDTQYF.